The entry below describes one T cell receptor (beta chain). V dropped 4 bases and J dropped 5; count of bases not matched to a gene: 1. The CDR3 loop spans 14 amino acids. Germline V gives CDR1 SGHRS, CDR2 YFSETQ. The repertoire was sequenced with immunoSEQ multiplex PCR; TCRdb's copy has only in-frame clones and lacks some. The sample lists some 23,000 clones; more than 70% were seen once. The data stem from a study of control samples from healthy donors and cancer patients. The origin of this receptor is a man in his sixties with head and neck cancer. What was sequenced was PBMCs. The V call is TRBV5-1, the J call TRBJ1-5; 12 nucleotides align to TRBD1. The CDR3 protein is CASSGTGGDQPQHF. CDR3 nucleotide sequence: TGCGCCAGCAGCGGGACAGGGGGCGATCAGCCCCAGCATTTT.